A selection of T cell receptor beta chains follows, all from one sample in a study of shared clonotypes between healthy human individuals. The repertoire was sequenced with immunoSEQ multiplex PCR; TCRdb's copy has only in-frame clones and lacks some. This sample has about 1.5 million clones, with approximately 98% found just once. Sequencing input: naive CD4+ T cells sorted from blood. These receptors came from a man aged 25 to 40 in good health. The CDR3 runs from the conserved cysteine through the conserved F or W. A D gene is named only where the DNA matches it firmly. Some rows mark clone size as missing; the rest say once, few, many or name a class of expanded clone.

J	D	V	size	DNA	CDR3
TRBJ2-5	NA	TRBV28	NA	TGTGCCAGCAGTACCGGGGGTAGAAGGGAGACCCAGTACTTC	CASSTGGRRETQYF
TRBJ2-3	NA	TRBV25-1	NA	TGTGCCAGCAGTTCCCGGCCAGATACGCAGTATTTT	CASSSRPDTQYF
TRBJ1-5	NA	TRBV27	NA	TGTGCCAGCAGTCCCCTCGGGGCTAATCAGCCCCAGCATTTT	CASSPLGANQPQHF
TRBJ1-1	TRBD1	TRBV18	NA	TGTGCCAGCTCACCACAAGGACAGGGGATTCTCTTT	CASSPQGQGILF
TRBJ2-3	NA	TRBV6-5	NA	TGTGCCAGCAGTTTCAGGGGTAGCGACACAGATACGCAGTATTTT	CASSFRGSDTDTQYF
TRBJ2-3	TRBD1	TRBV10-3	NA	TGTGCCATCAGTGCCGGACAGGGAACAGATACGCAGTATTTT	CAISAGQGTDTQYF
TRBJ2-7	TRBD1	TRBV5-5	NA	TGTGCCAGCAGCCCCAGACCTGGACAGGGGAATCTCGCCTTATACGAGCAGTACTTC	CASSPRPGQGNLALYEQYF
TRBJ2-7	TRBD2	TRBV7-7	NA	TGTGCTAGCAGCAAGGGCGGCGGGAGCTACGAGCAGTACTTC	CASSKGGGSYEQYF
TRBJ2-5	NA	TRBV5-1	NA	TGCGCCAGCGGAGGTGCGAGAGAAGAGACCCAGTACTTC	CASGGAREETQYF
TRBJ2-7	TRBD2	TRBV7-8	NA	TGTGCCAGCAGCTTAGGGCAGGGACTAGCGGGAGGGCTGACTCACGAGCAGTACTTC	CASSLGQGLAGGLTHEQYF
TRBJ2-3	TRBD2	TRBV7-2	NA	TGTGCCAGCAGCTTATGGTTAGCGGGAGCGGCAGATACGCAGTATTTT	CASSLWLAGAADTQYF
TRBJ2-3	NA	TRBV11-2	NA	TGTGCCAGCAGCTTAGCACAGACGGACACGCAGTATTTT	CASSLAQTDTQYF
TRBJ2-1	TRBD2	TRBV9	NA	TGTGCCAGCAGCGTAGGAGGGAGGGTCGGCTACAATGAGCAGTTCTTC	CASSVGGRVGYNEQFF
TRBJ1-1	TRBD1	TRBV9	NA	TGTGCTTCGGGGACAGTGAACACTGAAGCTTTCTTT	CASGTVNTEAFF
TRBJ2-7	NA	TRBV27	NA	TGTGCCAGCAGAAAGAACTCAGGGTCCGGTCCACGATCCTACGAGCAGTACTTC	CASRKNSGSGPRSYEQYF
TRBJ2-1	TRBD2	TRBV18	NA	TGTGCCAGCTCACCACGCGGACTAGCACCAAATGAGCAGTTCTTC	CASSPRGLAPNEQFF
TRBJ1-4	NA	TRBV28	NA	TGTGCCAGCAGTTTTAACTATAATGAAAAACTGTTTTTT	CASSFNYNEKLFF
TRBJ2-1	NA	TRBV5-6	once	TGTGCCAGCAGCACATCACGGTCTGGGCGGCAGTTCTTC	CASSTSRSGRQFF
TRBJ1-1	NA	TRBV7-2	NA	TGTGCCAGCAGCTTAAGGTTCAGAAACACTGAAGCTTTCTTT	CASSLRFRNTEAFF
TRBJ2-2	NA	TRBV18	NA	TGTGCCAGCTCACCAGCTAGCTCCTACACCGGGGAGCTGTTTTTT	CASSPASSYTGELFF
TRBJ1-5	NA	TRBV6-6	NA	TGTGCCAGCAGTCAAGGGAGTCAGCCCCAGCATTTT	CASSQGSQPQHF
TRBJ2-1	TRBD1	TRBV11-3	once	TGTGCCAGCAGCCTGGGACAGGGAACATACAATGAGCAGTTCTTC	CASSLGQGTYNEQFF
TRBJ2-1	TRBD2	TRBV28	NA	TGTGCCAGCAGTCCACCGGGACTAGCGGGAGTAGTTGAGCAGTTCTTC	CASSPPGLAGVVEQFF
TRBJ2-1	NA	TRBV6-1	NA	TGTGCCAGCAGTGAAGCCCCGGGATCGAATGAGCAGTTCTTC	CASSEAPGSNEQFF
TRBJ2-1	NA	TRBV29-1	NA	TGCAGCGCTGGGAGTAATGAGCAGTTCTTC	CSAGSNEQFF
TRBJ1-1	NA	TRBV9	NA	TGTGCCAGCAGCGTAGAACAACAGGGCACTGAAGCTTTCTTT	CASSVEQQGTEAFF
TRBJ1-3	NA	TRBV5-1	once	TGCGCCAGCAGACACGAGCAGGGTCTCTCTGGAAACACCATATATTTT	CASRHEQGLSGNTIYF
TRBJ2-4	NA	TRBV28	NA	TGTGCCAGCACCCACCTTTGGGGAGCCAAAAACATTCAGTACTTC	CASTHLWGAKNIQYF
TRBJ2-7	NA	TRBV20-1	NA	TGCAGTGCTGGGGACCGCTACGAGCAGTACTTC	CSAGDRYEQYF
TRBJ2-7	NA	TRBV19	NA	TGTGCCAGTAGTATAGGCTGGGCGGCTCCCTTGGGCGAGCAGTACTTC	CASSIGWAAPLGEQYF
TRBJ2-1	TRBD2	TRBV27	once	TGTGCCAGCAGACTAGCGGCTTACAATGAGCAGTTCTTC	CASRLAAYNEQFF
TRBJ2-2	NA	TRBV5-1	NA	TGCGCCAGCAGCCGCCTAGCCAACACCGGGGAGCTGTTTTTT	CASSRLANTGELFF
TRBJ2-5	TRBD2	TRBV5-4	NA	TGTGCCAGCAGCTTCTTAGCGGGAGTTGAGACCCAGTACTTC	CASSFLAGVETQYF
TRBJ2-5	NA	TRBV5-5	once	TGTGCCAGCAGCCTTCTCAGTAACCAAGAGACCCAGTACTTC	CASSLLSNQETQYF
TRBJ2-1	TRBD2	TRBV5-1	NA	TGCGCCAGCAGCTTGACTAGCGGAGCCTACAATGAGCAGTTCTTC	CASSLTSGAYNEQFF
TRBJ2-1	NA	TRBV5-1	NA	TGCGCCAGCAGCTTGGTGCCGGGGGAGAAGGGGTTCTTC	CASSLVPGEKGFF
TRBJ1-5	NA	TRBV6-1	NA	TGTGCCAGCACCGGAGTGGGTAGCAATCAGCCCCAGCATTTT	CASTGVGSNQPQHF
TRBJ2-2	NA	TRBV10-1	once	TGCGCCAGCAGCGCCGTGTCTAGCCTCGTTGGGACCGGGGAGCTGTTTTTT	CASSAVSSLVGTGELFF
TRBJ2-7	NA	TRBV19	NA	TGTGCCAGCCGAGTAATGGCCGGGGCGACCTACGAGCAGTACTTC	CASRVMAGATYEQYF
TRBJ2-1	NA	TRBV6-5	once	TGTGCCAGCAGTTACTCGACTAGGAATGAGCAGTTCTTC	CASSYSTRNEQFF
TRBJ2-7	NA	TRBV30	NA	TGTGCCTGGAGTGCCCAGGTTTACGAGCAGTACTTC	CAWSAQVYEQYF
TRBJ2-3	NA	TRBV6-6	NA	TGTGCCAGCAGTTACAGGGTCACAGATACGCAGTATTTT	CASSYRVTDTQYF
TRBJ2-3	NA	TRBV30	NA	TGTGCCTGGAGTGTAAATTCCCCAGATACGCAGTATTTT	CAWSVNSPDTQYF
TRBJ2-3	NA	TRBV19	NA	TGTGCCAGTAGTAGGGACGGTTCAGATACGCAGTATTTT	CASSRDGSDTQYF
TRBJ1-2	TRBD1	TRBV5-6	NA	TGTGCCAGCAGCTTAGAGGACAGGGGGCTTTGGGGCTACACCTTC	CASSLEDRGLWGYTF
TRBJ2-7	NA	TRBV6-1	NA	TGTGCCAGCAGTCCCGAGGGGATTCCCTACGAGCAGTACTTC	CASSPEGIPYEQYF
TRBJ2-1	TRBD1	TRBV18	NA	TGTGCCAGCTCCCCGGGACAGGGTTTAGGGCTGTACTACAATGAGCAGTTCTTC	CASSPGQGLGLYYNEQFF
TRBJ2-6	NA	TRBV28	NA	TGTGCCAGCAGTTTAAGTTACTCCTCTGGGGCCAACGTCCTGACTTTC	CASSLSYSSGANVLTF
TRBJ2-3	TRBD2	TRBV4-3	NA	TGCGCCAGCAGCCAAGATCTGATACTAGCGGGAGGATCTAGCACAGATACGCAGTATTTT	CASSQDLILAGGSSTDTQYF
TRBJ2-1	NA	TRBV5-8	NA	TGTGCCAGCAGCTTGGCCGCAGGCCCCCGTGGACATGAGCAGTTCTTC	CASSLAAGPRGHEQFF
TRBJ2-1	TRBD2	TRBV11-3	NA	TGTGCCAGCAGCTTTAGACTAGCGGGAGCAAATGAGCAGTTCTTC	CASSFRLAGANEQFF
TRBJ2-5	TRBD2	TRBV10-1	once	TGCGCCAGCAGTGGAGCGGGAGGGCCCTCGGGGACCCAGTACTTC	CASSGAGGPSGTQYF
TRBJ2-5	NA	TRBV10-3	NA	TGTGCCATCAGTGATGTGCAGACCCAGTACTTC	CAISDVQTQYF
TRBJ2-3	NA	TRBV5-4	NA	TGTGCCAGCAGCTTAGACACAGATACGCAGTATTTT	CASSLDTDTQYF